These 32 T cell receptor beta chains were sequenced from one sample in a study of persistence of HIV-infected CD4 T cells. Sequencing used immunoSEQ version 4 in survey mode. Using immunoSEQ multiplex PCR, the repertoire was profiled, and TCRdb retains in-frame clones only, with some absent. The sample has around 28,000 clones; roughly four fifths are singletons. These receptors have no known antigen. Stimulation used 10 ug/mL lysate from CMV-infected fibroblasts. Sorted nonresponding memory CD4+ T cells were CD40L-negative, CD69-negative, CD45RO-high. The sample consisted of CD4+ T cells sorted from PBMCs after approximately 19-hour stimulation, taken from a patient who received antiretroviral therapy. These receptors were taken from an adult man with HIV who was CMV-seropositive.

The gene calls are TRBV18 and TRBJ1-2, with unresolved D. The CDR3 contains 16 residues. The germline CDR1 and CDR2 sequences are KGHSH and LQKENI. The V and J ends lost 4 bases and 5 bases respectively, with 20 bases between them. The CDR3 here is CASSQNPDGRLYGYTF. CDR3 in DNA: TGTGCCAGCTCACAGAACCCGGACGGAAGACTATATGGCTACACCTTC.

V is TRBV6-5 and J is TRBJ1-1; D is perhaps TRBD1 (6 bases). The CDR3 has 15 amino acids. Germline-derived CDR1 and CDR2 are MNHEY and SVGAGI. V lost 10 bases, J lost 4 bases, and 22 bases lay in between. CDR3 in DNA: TGTGCCACCCGGGGGCGAGATTCTAGTTTCACTGAAGCTTTCTTT. Translation: CATRGRDSSFTEAFF.

The rearrangement joins TRBV28 to TRBJ2-1; 8 bases match TRBD2. This CDR3 is built from 14 residues. V lost 2 bases to trimming and J lost 4 bases; unmatched junction nucleotides: 1. Germline V gene sequence: CDR1 MDHEN, CDR2 SYDVKM. CDR3 in amino acids: CASSLSGGYNEQFF. The CDR3 DNA follows: TGTGCCAGCAGTTTAAGCGGGGGATACAATGAGCAGTTCTTC. Together with reference TRBV28 and TRBJ2-1, the CDR3 gives the full variable domain: DVKVTQSSRYLVKRTGEKVFLECVQDMDHENMFWYRQDPGLGLRLIYFSYDVKMKEKGDIPEGYSVSREKKERFSLILESASTNQTSMYLCASSLSGGYNEQFFGPGTRLTVL.

The chain uses TRBV12-3 or TRBV12-4 and TRBJ2-2; no definite D call. Trimming stripped 4 bases from V and 3 bases from J, with 6 bases between. This CDR3 has 13 amino acids. Written as DNA, the CDR3 is TGTGCCAGCAGTTCCCCCGACACCGGGGAGCTGTTTTTT. Translated, it gives CASSSPDTGELFF.

The chain recombines TRBV27 with TRBJ1-1, with D maybe TRBD1 (6 bases). The CDR3 runs to 15 residues. Trimming stripped 2 bases from V and 1 base from J, with 11 bases between. The V gene's germline CDR1 is MNHEY and CDR2 SMNVEV (reference sequence). The CDR3 here is CASSLRQVKNTEAFF. The CDR3 coding sequence is TGTGCCAGCAGTTTAAGACAGGTCAAGAACACTGAAGCTTTCTTT.

The chain carries TRBV18 and TRBJ1-6; D uncertain. The V gene's germline CDR1 is KGHSH and CDR2 LQKENI. V was cut by 3 bases and J by 8 bases, with 11 bases left in between. CDR3 size: 14 residues. CDR3 residues: CASSPRAEDSPLHF. CDR3 DNA: TGTGCCAGCTCACCTCGGGCAGAGGATTCACCCCTCCACTTT.

The chain links TRBV4-1 to TRBJ2-3; 12 bases align to TRBD2. V lost 4 bases to trimming and J lost 4 bases; unmatched junction nucleotides: 6. The CDR3 spans 16 residues. Germline V gene sequence: CDR1 MGHRA, CDR2 YSYEKL. The CDR3 here is CASSLLAGGTADTQYF. Here the CDR3 DNA reads TGCGCCAGCAGCCTCCTAGCGGGGGGGACGGCAGATACGCAGTATTTT.

The chain combines TRBV3-1 (or the pseudogene TRBV3-2) with TRBJ1-2; 11 bases fit TRBD1. This CDR3 contains 14 residues. CDR1 LGHDT and CDR2 YNNKEL come from the germline V gene (reference sequence). V lost 6 bases and J lost 6; bases outside the gene matches: 6. In DNA, the CDR3 is TGTGCCAGCAGTCGTGGACAGGGGGCAAATGGCTACACCTTC. Protein sequence: CASSRGQGANGYTF.

The V gene is TRBV19, the J gene TRBJ2-3, with D maybe TRBD1 (5 bases). There are 13 residues in the CDR3. The germline V gene has CDR1 LNHDA and CDR2 SQIVND (reference sequence). Trimming removed 2 bases at V and 6 bases at J, with 9 bases between. CDR3 bases: TGTGCCAGTAGTATAACAGGTTTCGATACGCAGTATTTT. Translating it yields CASSITGFDTQYF.

The chain uses TRBV28 and TRBJ2-3, with unresolved D. The CDR3 consists of 13 residues. Germline V gives CDR1 MDHEN, CDR2 SYDVKM. The V end lost 3 bases, the J end lost 0 bases, and 4 bases lay between the germline ends. CDR3 nucleotide sequence: TGTGCCAGCAGTTTTATGAGCACAGATACGCAGTATTTT. Translating it yields CASSFMSTDTQYF.

CDR3 protein: CASRHGTQGSPLHF. CDR3 nucleotides: TGTGCCAGCAGGCACGGGACCCAAGGTTCACCCCTCCACTTT. The gene calls are TRBV3-1 (or the pseudogene TRBV3-2) and TRBJ1-6; D is perhaps TRBD1 (5 bases). The CDR3 covers 14 residues. V was pared by 6 bases and J by 9 bases, with 15 bases between. CDR1 is LGHDT and CDR2 is YNNKEL in the germline V gene (reference sequence).

This clone was counted once. V gene TRBV7-3 combines with J gene TRBJ1-2; D unclear. Germline-derived CDR1 and CDR2 are SGHTA and FQGTGA. This CDR3 spans 13 amino acids. V was clipped by 5 bases and J by 7 bases, with 14 bases between them. In nucleotides, the CDR3 is TGTGCCAGCAGCCTAGAGGGAGCGGGTGGCTACACCTTC. Its translation is CASSLEGAGGYTF.

This clone was counted once. J is TRBJ1-1 and V is TRBV7-9; D call uncertain. The CDR3 extends over 15 amino acids. Per the germline V gene, CDR1 is SEHNR and CDR2 is FQNEAQ (reference sequence). Trimming removed 0 bases at V and 1 base at J, with 9 bases between. The CDR3 DNA reads as TGTGCCAGCAGCTTAGCGGGCACTAGGAACACTGAAGCTTTCTTT. Its protein is CASSLAGTRNTEAFF.

The V call is TRBV5-1, the J call TRBJ1-6; D is undetermined. The CDR3 consists of 14 residues. Germline-derived CDR1 and CDR2 are SGHRS and YFSETQ. Trimming cost V 6 bases and J 6 bases, with 13 bases left between them. CDR3 amino acids: CASNPGLTNSPLHF. The CDR3 region has the DNA TGCGCCAGCAATCCGGGTCTTACTAATTCACCCCTCCACTTT.

The chain joins TRBV10-3 to TRBJ2-1; 7 bases are shared with TRBD2. Germline CDR1 ENHRY, CDR2 SYGVKD. V shed 0 bases and J 0 bases; nucleotides not matched to a gene: 8. The CDR3 is 18 amino acids. CDR3 residues: CAISESASGPSSYNEQFF. DNA for the CDR3: TGTGCCATCAGTGAGTCGGCTAGCGGCCCTAGCTCCTACAATGAGCAGTTCTTC.

This chain connects TRBV9 to TRBJ1-4; D gene unclear. Germline loops: CDR1 SGDLS, CDR2 YYNGEE. The CDR3 has 13 residues. Trimming left V 6 bases short and J 8 bases short, with 14 bases between. DNA for the CDR3: TGTGCCAGCACCCGACCCGGGGAGGAAAAACTGTTTTTT. Protein product: CASTRPGEEKLFF. Complete variable domain (other parts from reference TRBV9 and TRBJ1-4): DSGVTQTPKHLITATGQRVTLRCSPRSGDLSVYWYQQSLDQGLQFLIQYYNGEERAKGNILERFSAQQFPDLHSELNLSSLELGDSALYFCASTRPGEEKLFFGSGTQLSVL.

This clone showed up just a few times. The chain employs TRBV5-1 and TRBJ1-1; D is perhaps TRBD1 (5 bases). CDR3 length: 15 residues. The germline CDR1 and CDR2 sequences are SGHRS and YFSETQ. The V end was cut by 4 bases, the J end by 2 bases, with 15 bases between. The CDR3: CASSRAGTDNTEAFF. The CDR3 nucleotides are TGCGCCAGCAGCCGTGCCGGGACTGATAACACTGAAGCTTTCTTT.

This chain links TRBV5-1 with TRBJ2-1, with TRBD2 matching over 11 bases. V shed 5 bases and J 8 bases; nucleotides not matched to a gene: 6. CDR1 SGHRS and CDR2 YFSETQ come from the germline V gene. The length of the CDR3 is 14 residues. The CDR3 spells CASSSGGALYEQFF. The CDR3 DNA reads TGCGCCAGCAGTAGCGGGGGGGCCCTCTATGAGCAGTTCTTC.

V is TRBV10-2 and J is TRBJ2-1, with a tentative D call TRBD2 (5 bases). The CDR3 runs to 15 residues. From germline, CDR1 is WSHSY and CDR2 SAAADI. With 6 bases removed from V and 6 bases from J, the gap between germline ends came to 18 bases. CDR3 DNA sequence: TGCGCCAGCAGGACCGGGGTGGGTGGAGGCAATGAGCAGTTCTTC. It is translated as CASRTGVGGGNEQFF.

V gene TRBV4-1 combines with J gene TRBJ1-4, with D possibly TRBD1 on 6 matching bases. The CDR3 runs 15 residues. Germline values: CDR1 MGHRA, CDR2 YSYEKL. V was clipped by 1 base and J by 3 bases, with 9 bases between them. CDR3 bases: TGCGCCAGCAGCCAAGTAGGGGGTTCTAATGAAAAACTGTTTTTT. Translation gives CASSQVGGSNEKLFF.

The gene calls are TRBV28 and TRBJ1-2; D gene uncertain. The CDR3 contains 12 residues. Germline V gene lookup returns CDR1 MDHEN and CDR2 SYDVKM. Trimming stripped 3 bases from V and 2 bases from J, with 4 bases between. The CDR3 sequence is CASSFGNYGYTF. CDR3 bases: TGTGCCAGCAGTTTTGGAAACTATGGCTACACCTTC.

The chain has TRBV28 and TRBJ1-1, with no clear D. V lost 6 bases and J 4 bases, leaving 18 bases between the germline ends. Germline CDR1 and CDR2: MDHEN and SYDVKM. CDR3 length: 15 residues. DNA of the CDR3: TGTGCCAGCAGCCAACGGCCCCGAGCGGGCACTGAAGCTTTCTTT. Amino acids: CASSQRPRAGTEAFF.

The chain carries TRBV7-3 and TRBJ2-2; D unresolved. Per germline, CDR1 SGHTA and CDR2 FQGTGA. The CDR3 runs 12 residues. Trimming cost V 5 bases and J 0 bases, with 1 base left between them. The CDR3 sequence is CASSANTGELFF. CDR3 bases: TGTGCCAGCAGCGCGAACACCGGGGAGCTGTTTTTT. The whole variable domain, filled in from reference TRBV7-3 and TRBJ2-2, reads GAGVSQTPSNKVTEKGKYVELRCDPISGHTALYWYRQSLGQGPEFLIYFQGTGAADDSGLPNDRFFAVRPEGSVSTLKIQRTERGDSAVYLCASSANTGELFFGEGSRLTVL.

The chain is built from TRBV3-1 (or the pseudogene TRBV3-2) and TRBJ2-2; 12 nucleotides agree with TRBD2. The CDR3 is 16 amino acids. Germline V gene lookup returns CDR1 LGHDT and CDR2 YNNKEL (reference sequence). Trimming cost V 4 bases and J 1 base; bases outside gene matches: 1. CDR3 sequence reads: CASSPTSGGNTGELFF. CDR3 nucleotides: TGTGCCAGCAGCCCGACTAGCGGGGGGAACACCGGGGAGCTGTTTTTT.

This clone appeared once. The rearrangement links TRBV3-1 (or the pseudogene TRBV3-2) to TRBJ1-4, with a possible D match to TRBD1 (6 bases). Trimming stripped 3 bases from V and 8 bases from J, with 13 bases between. The CDR3 has 14 residues. In germline, CDR1 is LGHDT, CDR2 YNNKEL (reference sequence). The DNA of the CDR3 is TGTGCCAGCAGCCAGAGGGGGGTTGGAGAAAAACTGTTTTTT. This codes for CASSQRGVGEKLFF.

The V and J genes are TRBV19 and TRBJ1-1; D gene uncertain. CDR1 and CDR2 from the germline V gene are LNHDA and SQIVND (reference sequence). The CDR3 consists of 15 residues. V lost 5 bases to trimming and J lost 0 bases, with 13 bases between them. CDR3 amino acids: CASSSWGSLNTEAFF. The DNA of the CDR3 is TGTGCCAGTAGTTCGTGGGGAAGCCTGAACACTGAAGCTTTCTTT.

The V call is TRBV9, the J call TRBJ1-1; 8 bases are shared with TRBD1. This CDR3 is built from 15 residues. The germline V gene encodes CDR1 SGDLS and CDR2 YYNGEE. V was pared by 0 bases and J by 1 base, with 2 bases of the junction left unmatched. The DNA of the CDR3 is TGTGCCAGCAGCGTAGCGGACAGGGCGAACACTGAAGCTTTCTTT. Residues: CASSVADRANTEAFF.

This clone was seen a few times. The chain employs TRBV19 and TRBJ2-7; 11 nucleotides line up with TRBD1. Germline CDR1 is LNHDA and CDR2 is SQIVND (reference sequence). This CDR3 has 15 amino acids. V trimming: 4 bases; J trimming: 3 bases; junction bases outside the gene matches: 5. CDR3 protein: CASSTPGQGGYEQYF. The DNA for the CDR3 is TGTGCCAGTAGTACGCCGGGACAGGGGGGCTACGAGCAGTACTTC. The full variable domain, in which reference TRBV19 and TRBJ2-7 provide the parts outside the CDR3, is DGGITQSPKYLFRKEGQNVTLSCEQNLNHDAMYWYRQDPGQGLRLIYYSQIVNDFQKGDIAEGYSVSREKKESFPLTVTSAQKNPTAFYLCASSTPGQGGYEQYFGPGTRLTVT.

CDR3 DNA: TGCGCCAGCAGCTCACAGGGCGTGGGCACTGAAGCTTTCTTT. Protein: CASSSQGVGTEAFF. The V gene is TRBV5-1, the J gene TRBJ1-1; D is possibly TRBD1 (6 bases). Germline V gives CDR1 SGHRS, CDR2 YFSETQ. V was shortened by 3 bases and J by 4 bases, with 13 bases between the two germline ends. The CDR3 spans 14 residues.

CDR3 protein: CASSKAPYRAKNIQYF. The CDR3 DNA is TGTGCCAGCAGTAAGGCGCCCTATCGAGCCAAAAACATTCAGTACTTC. V and J are TRBV3-1 (or the pseudogene TRBV3-2) and TRBJ2-4, with no clear D. The CDR3 has 16 residues. Germline CDR1 LGHDT, CDR2 YNNKEL (reference sequence). Deletions cut 6 bases from V and 0 bases from J, with 15 bases between.

There are a few counts of this clone. The chain has TRBV5-1 and TRBJ1-6; D remains ambiguous. Germline V lookup: CDR1 SGHRS, CDR2 YFSETQ. This CDR3 comprises 14 residues. V shed 4 bases and J shed 8 bases, with 13 bases lying between them. The CDR3 DNA follows: TGCGCCAGCAGCCAGCAGGTTGGTGATTCACCCCTCCACTTT. Protein sequence: CASSQQVGDSPLHF.

The rearrangement links TRBV18 to TRBJ1-3; no definite D call. The CDR3 runs 14 residues. CDR1 KGHSH and CDR2 LQKENI come from the germline V gene. V lost 3 bases, J lost 4 bases, and 10 bases lay in between. The CDR3 spells CASSPKGSGNTIYF. The CDR3 region has the DNA TGTGCCAGCTCACCCAAGGGTTCCGGAAACACCATATATTTT.